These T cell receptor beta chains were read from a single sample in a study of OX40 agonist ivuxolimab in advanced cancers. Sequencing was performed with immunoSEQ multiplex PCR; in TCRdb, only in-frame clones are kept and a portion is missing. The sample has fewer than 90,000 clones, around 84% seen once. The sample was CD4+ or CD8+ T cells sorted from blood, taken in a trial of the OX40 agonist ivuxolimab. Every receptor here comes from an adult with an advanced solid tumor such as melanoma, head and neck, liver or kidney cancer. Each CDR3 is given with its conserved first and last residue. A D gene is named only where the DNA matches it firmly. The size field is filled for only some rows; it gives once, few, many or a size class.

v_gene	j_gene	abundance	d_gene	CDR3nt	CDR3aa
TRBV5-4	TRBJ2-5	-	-	TGTGCCAGCAGCTCGTACACGGCCCAAGAGACCCAGTACTTC	CASSSYTAQETQYF
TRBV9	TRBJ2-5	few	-	TGTGCCAGCAGCGTAGGGCAGGACAAAGAGACCCAGTACTTC	CASSVGQDKETQYF
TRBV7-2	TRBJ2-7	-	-	TGTGCCAGCAGCTTAGGAGTTTCCGAGCAGTACTTC	CASSLGVSEQYF
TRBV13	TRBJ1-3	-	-	TGTGCCAGCAGGCTGTCTGGAAACACCATATATTTT	CASRLSGNTIYF
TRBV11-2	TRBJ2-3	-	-	TGTGCCAGCAGCTTAGAGGGGGGTACGCAGTATTTT	CASSLEGGTQYF
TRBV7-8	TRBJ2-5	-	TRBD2	TGTGCCAGCAGCTTACTAGCGGGAGGGGAGACCCAGTACTTC	CASSLLAGGETQYF
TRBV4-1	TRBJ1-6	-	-	TGCGCCAGCAGCCGACAGGAGTATAATTCACCCCTCCACTTT	CASSRQEYNSPLHF
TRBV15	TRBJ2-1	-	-	TGTGCCACCAGCAGGGGATATCCTAAGGGGGTAAATGAGCAGTTCTTC	CATSRGYPKGVNEQFF
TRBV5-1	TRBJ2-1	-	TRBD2	TGCGCCAGCAGCAGGTCAGGACTAGTCGTTATAAATGAGCAGTTCTTC	CASSRSGLVVINEQFF
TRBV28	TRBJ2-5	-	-	TGTGCCAGCAGTTTGAGCCCCGCGGCTACACAAGAGACCCAGTACTTC	CASSLSPAATQETQYF
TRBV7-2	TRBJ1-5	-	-	TGTGCCAGCAGCTTAGCGCAGGCGAGCAATCAGCCCCAGCATTTT	CASSLAQASNQPQHF
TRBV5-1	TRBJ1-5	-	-	TGCGCCAGCAGCCCGGACAACCCGGGTCCCCAGCCCCAGCATTTT	CASSPDNPGPQPQHF
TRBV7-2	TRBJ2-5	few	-	TGTGCCAGCAGCCCGCAAGGGGGCCAAGAGACCCAGTACTTC	CASSPQGGQETQYF
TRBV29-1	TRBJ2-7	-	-	TGCAGCGTAACCTCCGCGTCCGTATCCTACGAGCAGTACTTC	CSVTSASVSYEQYF
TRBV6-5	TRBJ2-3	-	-	TGTGCCAGCACCAGGGGGGACGTCAGAGATACGCAGTATTTT	CASTRGDVRDTQYF
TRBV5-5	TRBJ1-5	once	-	TGTGCCAGCAGCTTCCGCCCAGATCAGCCCCAGCATTTT	CASSFRPDQPQHF
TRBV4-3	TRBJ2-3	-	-	TGCGCCAGCAGCCAAGATCGGGCGGATAGCACAGATACGCAGTATTTT	CASSQDRADSTDTQYF
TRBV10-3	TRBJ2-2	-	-	TGTGCCATCAGTGAGGGGGACACAAACACCGGGGAGCTGTTTTTT	CAISEGDTNTGELFF
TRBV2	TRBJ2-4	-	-	TGTGCCAGCAGTGAATCGGCTCTCCTAGCCAAAAACATTCAGTACTTC	CASSESALLAKNIQYF
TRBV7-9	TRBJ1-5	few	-	TGTGCCAGCAGCTTATCTACGCTTCAGCCCCAGCATTTT	CASSLSTLQPQHF
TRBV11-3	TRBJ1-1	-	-	TGTGCCAGCAGCCAAGGACAGAACACTGAAGCTTTCTTT	CASSQGQNTEAFF
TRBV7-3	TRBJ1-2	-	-	TGTGCCAGCAGCCCTAACTCCGTGGGGGATTATGGCTACACCTTC	CASSPNSVGDYGYTF
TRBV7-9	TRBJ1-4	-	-	TGTGCCAGCAGACTGGGACCTCCAGGGGAAAAACTGTTTTTT	CASRLGPPGEKLFF
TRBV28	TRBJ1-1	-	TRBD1	TGTGCCAGCAGTATAACAGGGGCCGCTGTTGAAGCTTTCTTT	CASSITGAAVEAFF
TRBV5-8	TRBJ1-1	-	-	TGTGCCGGAAAGGGGACCATGAACACTGAAGCTTTCTTT	CAGKGTMNTEAFF
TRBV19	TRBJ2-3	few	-	TGTGCCAGTAGGGACAGTGATAGGGCAGATACGCAGTATTTT	CASRDSDRADTQYF
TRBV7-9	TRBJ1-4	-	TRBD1	TGTGCCAGCAGCCCAACAGGGGCAACTAATGAAAAACTGTTTTTT	CASSPTGATNEKLFF
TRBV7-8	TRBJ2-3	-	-	TGTGCCAGCAGCGAGGACAACCGGGACTTCGGGACAGATACGCAGTATTTT	CASSEDNRDFGTDTQYF
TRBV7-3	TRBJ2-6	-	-	TGTGCCAGCAGCTTGGGTCACGGCTCTGGGGCCAACGTCCTGACTTTC	CASSLGHGSGANVLTF
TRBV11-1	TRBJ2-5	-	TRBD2	TGTGCCAGCAGCTTAAATTGGCGGGGGGAGCAAGAGACCCAGTACTTC	CASSLNWRGEQETQYF
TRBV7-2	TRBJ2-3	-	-	TGTGCCAGCAGCTCCACAGATACGCAGTATTTT	CASSSTDTQYF
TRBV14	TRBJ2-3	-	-	TGTGCCAGCAGCCAAAACACAGATACGCAGTATTTT	CASSQNTDTQYF
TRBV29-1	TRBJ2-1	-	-	TGCAGCGTTGACCTAGACAGAGACAATGAGCAGTTCTTC	CSVDLDRDNEQFF
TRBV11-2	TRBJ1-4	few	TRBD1	TGTGCCAGCAGCCCAGGACAGGTCGATGAAAAACTGTTTTTT	CASSPGQVDEKLFF
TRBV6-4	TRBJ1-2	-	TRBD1	TGTGCCAGCGATAGCGGACAGGGGTTTAATAACTATGGCTACACCTTC	CASDSGQGFNNYGYTF
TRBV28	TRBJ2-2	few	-	TGCACGACGGGGGAGAACACCGGGGAGCTGTTTTTT	CTTGENTGELFF
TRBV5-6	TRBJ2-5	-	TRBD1	TGTGCCAGCAGCCTTGGACAGGGCGAGACCCAGTACTTC	CASSLGQGETQYF
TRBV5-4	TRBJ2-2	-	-	TGTGCCAGCAGCTCCTCTGACAGCACCGGGGAGCTGTTTTTT	CASSSSDSTGELFF
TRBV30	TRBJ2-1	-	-	TGTGCCTGGAGGGTATTCGATGAGCAGTTCTTC	CAWRVFDEQFF
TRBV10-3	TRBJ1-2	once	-	TGTGCCATCAGTGACGCGCAGTTCTATGGCTACACCTTC	CAISDAQFYGYTF
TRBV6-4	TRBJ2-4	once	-	TGTGCCAGCAGTGACTCTCCGTCTACCAAAAACATTCAGTACTTC	CASSDSPSTKNIQYF
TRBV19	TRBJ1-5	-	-	TGTGCCAGTTGGTCGGGTTATTATAGCAATCAGCCCCAGCATTTT	CASWSGYYSNQPQHF
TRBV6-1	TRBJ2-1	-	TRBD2	TGTGCCAGCATCCCAGGACTAGCGGGGGGGCGTGAGCAGTTCTTC	CASIPGLAGGREQFF
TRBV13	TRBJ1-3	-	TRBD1	TGTGCCAGCAGCTTAAGGGGACAGGGAGTCCGTCCTGGAAACACCATATATTTT	CASSLRGQGVRPGNTIYF
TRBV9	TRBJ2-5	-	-	TGTGCCAGCAGCGTAGTCGGGGACCAAGAGACCCAGTACTTC	CASSVVGDQETQYF
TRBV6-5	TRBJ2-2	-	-	TGTGCCAGCAGTCGACAGCTTCCCGGGGAGCTGTTTTTT	CASSRQLPGELFF
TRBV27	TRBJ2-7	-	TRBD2	TGTGCCAGCAGAAGACTAGCGGGGGGTTACGAGCAGTACTTC	CASRRLAGGYEQYF
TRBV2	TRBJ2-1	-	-	TGTGCCAGCAGCCCCAGACTAGGGAGGAATGAGCAGTTCTTC	CASSPRLGRNEQFF
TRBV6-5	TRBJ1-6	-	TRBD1	TGTGCCAGCAGTCTAGACAGGGGGAATTCACCCCTCCACTTT	CASSLDRGNSPLHF
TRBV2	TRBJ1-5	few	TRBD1	TGTGCCAGCAGGGAGAAGATAGGGGGCCAGCCCCAGCATTTT	CASREKIGGQPQHF
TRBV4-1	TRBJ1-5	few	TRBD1	TGCGCCAGCAGCCGTGGGACAGGGGACAATCAGCCCCAGCATTTT	CASSRGTGDNQPQHF
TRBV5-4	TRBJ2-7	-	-	TGTGCCAGCAGCTTAGCCTACGAGCAGTACTTC	CASSLAYEQYF
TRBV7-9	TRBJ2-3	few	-	TGTGCCAGCAGCTCGTCGACCGGAGGAGATACGCAGTATTTT	CASSSSTGGDTQYF
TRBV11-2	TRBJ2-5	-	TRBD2	TGTGCCAGCAGAACCGGGACTAGCCCGGTCGGGACCCAGTACTTC	CASRTGTSPVGTQYF
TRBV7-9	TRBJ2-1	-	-	TGTGCCAGCACCCCAGGGGAAGTCGCCTACAATGAGCAGTTCTTC	CASTPGEVAYNEQFF